This TCR beta chain emerged from a study of molecular identifiers for immune sequencing clone quantification. The study, taken as a whole, reports: Spiked Jurkat TCR RNA equivalent to one cell reportedly surfaced among about 1 million naive cells.

There are a few counts of this clonotype. Its antigen remains unknown. This CDR3 spans 16 amino acids. Germline-derived CDR1 and CDR2 are LGHNA and YSLEER. The ends were cut back, 4 bases at V and 1 base at J, with 14 bases in the middle. Using a CD8+CD4-CCR7+CD45RA+ phenotype, naive CD8 T cells were sorted. MiXCR, applied by TCRdb to the PCR reads, yields one record per CDR3 protein. The top ten hold about 0.78% of the sample, which has some 580,000 distinct CDR3 sequences, about 25% seen once. The V and J genes are TRBV4-3 and TRBJ2-1; a possible D gene is TRBD1 (6 bases). Sample: naive CD8+ T cells from blood, with Jurkat cell RNA spiked in. Subset denoted: FACS-sorted CD8+CD4-CCR7+CD45RA+ naive T cells. This clonotype originated in a human donor in good health. Some libraries in this study had Jurkat cell RNA spiked in. The CDR3 loop reads CASSPRAGESYNEQFF. DNA of the CDR3: TGCGCCAGCAGCCCGAGGGCAGGGGAATCCTACAATGAGCAGTTCTTC.